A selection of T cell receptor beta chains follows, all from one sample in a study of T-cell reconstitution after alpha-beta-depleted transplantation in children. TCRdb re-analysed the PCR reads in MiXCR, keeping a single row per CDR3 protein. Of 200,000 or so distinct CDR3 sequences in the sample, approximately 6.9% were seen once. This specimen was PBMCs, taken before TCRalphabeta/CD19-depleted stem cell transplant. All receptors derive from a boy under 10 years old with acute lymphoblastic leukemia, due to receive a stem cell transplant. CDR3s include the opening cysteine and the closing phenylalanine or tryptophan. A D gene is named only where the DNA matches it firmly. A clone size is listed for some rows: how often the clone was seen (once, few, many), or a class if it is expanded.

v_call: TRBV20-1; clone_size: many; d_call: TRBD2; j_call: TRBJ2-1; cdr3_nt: TGCAGTGCTATCCCCCGGACTAGCGGGAGGCTTTTTGGTGAGCAGTTCTTC; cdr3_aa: CSAIPRTSGRLFGEQFF
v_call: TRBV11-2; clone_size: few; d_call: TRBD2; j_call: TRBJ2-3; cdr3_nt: TGTGCCAGCAGCTTTGTAGCGGGAGCTGATACGCAGTATTTT; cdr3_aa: CASSFVAGADTQYF
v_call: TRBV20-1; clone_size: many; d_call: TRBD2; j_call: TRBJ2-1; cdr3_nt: TGCAGTGCTAGTCCCCACGGAGGGCTAGCGGCTTACAATGAGCAGTTCTTC; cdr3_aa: CSASPHGGLAAYNEQFF
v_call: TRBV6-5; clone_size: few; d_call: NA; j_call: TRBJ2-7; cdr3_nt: TGTGCCAGCAGTTACTCGATTCCGGGTTTTGATTCTTTCTACGAGCAGTACTTC; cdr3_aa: CASSYSIPGFDSFYEQYF
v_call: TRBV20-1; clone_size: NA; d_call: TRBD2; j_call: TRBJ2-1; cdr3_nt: TGCAGTGCTAGAATCGGGGGACTAGCGGGGACCTACAATGAGCAGTTCTTC; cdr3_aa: CSARIGGLAGTYNEQFF
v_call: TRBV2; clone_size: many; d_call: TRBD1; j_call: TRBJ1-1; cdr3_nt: TGTGCCAGCAGAGACCGTACAGGGGGTAGGGCTGAAGCTTTCTTT; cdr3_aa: CASRDRTGGRAEAFF
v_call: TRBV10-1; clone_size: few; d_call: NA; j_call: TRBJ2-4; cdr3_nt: TGCGCCAGCTCCCCGACAGGAGCGGCGGGCAAAAACATTCAGTACTTC; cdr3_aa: CASSPTGAAGKNIQYF
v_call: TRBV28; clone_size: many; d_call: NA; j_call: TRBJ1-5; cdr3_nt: TGTGCCAGCAGGGGGAACGGGGGGCGACAGGTTCTATTCAATCAGCCCCAGCATTTT; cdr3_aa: CASRGNGGRQVLFNQPQHF
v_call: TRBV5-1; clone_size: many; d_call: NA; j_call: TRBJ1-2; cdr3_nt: TGCGCCAGCAGCTTAAGAATTCAGGGTGGCTATGGCTACACCTTC; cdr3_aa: CASSLRIQGGYGYTF
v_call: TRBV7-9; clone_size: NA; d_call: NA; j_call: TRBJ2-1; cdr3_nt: TGTGCCAGCAGCCCGAGCCCGGTCAACAATGAGCAGTTCTTC; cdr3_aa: CASSPSPVNNEQFF
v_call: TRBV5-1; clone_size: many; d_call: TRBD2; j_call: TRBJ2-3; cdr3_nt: TGCGCCAGCACCGGACTAGCGACCACAGATACGCAGTATTTT; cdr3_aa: CASTGLATTDTQYF
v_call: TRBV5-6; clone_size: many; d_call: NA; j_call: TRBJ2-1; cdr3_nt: TGTGCCAGCAGTTCCCTGGACTTGAGCTCCTACAATGAGCAGTTCTTC; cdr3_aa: CASSSLDLSSYNEQFF
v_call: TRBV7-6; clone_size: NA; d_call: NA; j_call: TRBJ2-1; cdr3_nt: TGTGCCAGCAGCCCATCAGCTCGTAATGAGCAGTTCTTC; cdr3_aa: CASSPSARNEQFF
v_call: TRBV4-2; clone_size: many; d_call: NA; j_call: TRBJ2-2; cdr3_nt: TGTGCCAGCAGCCGGTCGGGACAAAACACCGGGGAGCTGTTTTTT; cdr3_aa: CASSRSGQNTGELFF
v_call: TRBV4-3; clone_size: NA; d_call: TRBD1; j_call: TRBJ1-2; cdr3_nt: TGCGCCAGCAGCCAGCACCAGGGGGCGGCCTATGGCTACACCTTC; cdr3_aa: CASSQHQGAAYGYTF
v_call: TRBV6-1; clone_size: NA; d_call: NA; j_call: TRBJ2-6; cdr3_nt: TGTGCCAGCCATCCGGGACGGATCTCTGGGGCCAACGTCCTGACTTTC; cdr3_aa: CASHPGRISGANVLTF
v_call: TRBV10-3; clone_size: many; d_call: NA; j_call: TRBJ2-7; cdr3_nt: TGTGCCATCAGTGAGTCGGCTTACGAGCAGTACTTC; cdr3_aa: CAISESAYEQYF
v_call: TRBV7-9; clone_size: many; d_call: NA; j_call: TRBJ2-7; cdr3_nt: TGTGCCAGCAGCGGAAAGGGGCCCTACGAGCAGTACTTC; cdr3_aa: CASSGKGPYEQYF
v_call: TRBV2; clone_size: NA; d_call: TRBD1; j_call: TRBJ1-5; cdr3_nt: TGTGCCAGCGAGGGGGCCAATCAGCCCCAGCATTTT; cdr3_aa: CASEGANQPQHF
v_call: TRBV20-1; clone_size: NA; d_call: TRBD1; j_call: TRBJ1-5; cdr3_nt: TGCAGTGTCGGACAGGGGGTTGGTCAGCCCCAGCATTTT; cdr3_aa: CSVGQGVGQPQHF
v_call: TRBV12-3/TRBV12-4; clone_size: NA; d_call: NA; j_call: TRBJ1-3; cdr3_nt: TGTGCCAGCAGTTCAGGACCCGACAGGTCCTCTGGAAACACCATATATTTT; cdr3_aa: CASSSGPDRSSGNTIYF
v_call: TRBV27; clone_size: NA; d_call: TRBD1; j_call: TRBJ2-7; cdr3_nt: TGTGCCAGCAGTTCGAGAATGGGACAGATCCCCTACGAGCAGTACTTC; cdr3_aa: CASSSRMGQIPYEQYF
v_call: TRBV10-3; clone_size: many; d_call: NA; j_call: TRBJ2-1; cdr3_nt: TGTGCCATCAACCCAGGGACCTACAATGAGCAGTTCTTC; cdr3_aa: CAINPGTYNEQFF
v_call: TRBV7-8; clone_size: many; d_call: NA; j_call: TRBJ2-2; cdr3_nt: TGTGCCAGCAGCTTGGCAGGGCCCACCGGGGAGCTGTTTTTT; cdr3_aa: CASSLAGPTGELFF
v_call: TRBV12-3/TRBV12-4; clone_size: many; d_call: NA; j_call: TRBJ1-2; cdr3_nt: TGTGCCAGCAGTTTAGCAATGGGTAGGGCTAACTATGGCTACACCTTC; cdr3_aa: CASSLAMGRANYGYTF
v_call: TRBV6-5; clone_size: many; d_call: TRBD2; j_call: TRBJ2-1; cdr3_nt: TGTGCCAGCAGACCCCTTGATGAGCGGGGGGCCAATGAGCAGTTCTTC; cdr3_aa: CASRPLDERGANEQFF
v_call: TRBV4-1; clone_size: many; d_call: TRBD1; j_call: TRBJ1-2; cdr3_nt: TGCGCCAGCAGCCAAGAATCAGGACAGGGTATGGCCTATGGCTACACCTTC; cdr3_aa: CASSQESGQGMAYGYTF
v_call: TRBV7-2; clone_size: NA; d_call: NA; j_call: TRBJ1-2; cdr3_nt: TGTGCCAGCAGCTTAACTTTCCCAACGGGCTACACCTTC; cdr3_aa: CASSLTFPTGYTF
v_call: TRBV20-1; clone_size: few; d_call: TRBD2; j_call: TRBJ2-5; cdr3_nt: TGCAGTGCTCAGGGAGGGGTGGAGGGACAAGAGACCCAGTACTTC; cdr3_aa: CSAQGGVEGQETQYF
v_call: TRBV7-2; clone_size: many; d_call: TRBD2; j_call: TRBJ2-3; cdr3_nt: TGTGCCAGCAGCTCGGTGGGAGCGGGGGCAGATACGCAGTATTTT; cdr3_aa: CASSSVGAGADTQYF
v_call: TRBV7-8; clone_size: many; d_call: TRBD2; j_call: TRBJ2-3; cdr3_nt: TGTGCCAGCAGCCCCGCGGGAGGGCCGGCAGATACGCAGTATTTT; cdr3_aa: CASSPAGGPADTQYF
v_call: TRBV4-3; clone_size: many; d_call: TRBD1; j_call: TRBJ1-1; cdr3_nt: TGCGCCAGCAGCCAAGATATACAGGGGATGATGCCTTTCTTT; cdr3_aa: CASSQDIQGMMPFF
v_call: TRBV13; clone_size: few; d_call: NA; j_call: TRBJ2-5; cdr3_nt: TGTGCCAGCAAACCAACTGGGGGTCAAGAGACCCAGTACTTC; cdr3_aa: CASKPTGGQETQYF
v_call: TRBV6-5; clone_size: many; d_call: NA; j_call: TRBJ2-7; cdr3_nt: TGTGCCAGCAGTTACAGAACCTACTACGAGCAGTACTTC; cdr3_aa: CASSYRTYYEQYF
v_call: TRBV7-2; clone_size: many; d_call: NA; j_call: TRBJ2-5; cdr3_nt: TGTGCCAGCAGCTTAGCGGGGCGGCTTTTGGAGACCCAGTACTTC; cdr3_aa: CASSLAGRLLETQYF
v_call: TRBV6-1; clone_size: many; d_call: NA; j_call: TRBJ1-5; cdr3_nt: TGTGCCAGCAGTGAAGACGTGGGGCCCCAGCATTTT; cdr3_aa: CASSEDVGPQHF
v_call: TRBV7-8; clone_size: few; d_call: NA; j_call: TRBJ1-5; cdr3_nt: TGTGCCAGCAGCTTAGAGGCCCCGGGTGACGGTTGGCCCCAGCATTTT; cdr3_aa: CASSLEAPGDGWPQHF
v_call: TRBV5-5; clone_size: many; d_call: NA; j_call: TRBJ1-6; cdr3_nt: TGTGCCAGCAGCTTGGATTCCACCAGGGGAAATTCACCCCTCCACTTT; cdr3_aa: CASSLDSTRGNSPLHF
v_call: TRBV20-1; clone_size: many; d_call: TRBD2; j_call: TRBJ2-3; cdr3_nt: TGCAGTGCTAGAGATACTGCTAGCGGCCTCACAGATACGCAGTATTTT; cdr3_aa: CSARDTASGLTDTQYF
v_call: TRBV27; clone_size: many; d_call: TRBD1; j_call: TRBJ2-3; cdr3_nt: TGTGCCAGCAGTTACCGGGACAGGGGGGATACGCAGTATTTT; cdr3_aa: CASSYRDRGDTQYF
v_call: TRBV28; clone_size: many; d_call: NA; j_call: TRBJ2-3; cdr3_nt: TGTGCCAGCAGTTTAGCAGGGCCGAGGGGAGGAGATACGCAGTATTTT; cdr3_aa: CASSLAGPRGGDTQYF
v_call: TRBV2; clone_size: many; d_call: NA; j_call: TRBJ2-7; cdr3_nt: TGTGCCAGCAGTGAAGGAGGGTGGGAGCAGTACTTC; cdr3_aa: CASSEGGWEQYF
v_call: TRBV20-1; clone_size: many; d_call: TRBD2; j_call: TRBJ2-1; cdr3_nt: TGCAGTGCTAGAGGTTTAGCGGGAGTTAATGAGCAGTTCTTC; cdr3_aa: CSARGLAGVNEQFF
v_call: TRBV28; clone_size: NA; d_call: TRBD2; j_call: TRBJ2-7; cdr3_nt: TGTGCCAGCAGTTCATATAACACCGGACTAGCGGGGCGCTACGAGCAGTACTTC; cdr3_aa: CASSSYNTGLAGRYEQYF
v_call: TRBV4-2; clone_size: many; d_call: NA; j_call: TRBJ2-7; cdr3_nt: TGTGCCAGCAGCCAAGAGGTCCGGACATATTACGAGCAGTACTTC; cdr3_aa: CASSQEVRTYYEQYF
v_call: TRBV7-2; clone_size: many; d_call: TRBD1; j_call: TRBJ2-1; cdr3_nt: TGTGCCAGCAGCTACGAAACAGGGGGATGGAACAATGAGCAGTTCTTC; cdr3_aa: CASSYETGGWNNEQFF
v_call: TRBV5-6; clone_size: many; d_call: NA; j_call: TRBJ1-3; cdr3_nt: TGTGCCAGCAGCCCCATGAGCGGGGGCGGAAACACCATATATTTT; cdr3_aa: CASSPMSGGGNTIYF
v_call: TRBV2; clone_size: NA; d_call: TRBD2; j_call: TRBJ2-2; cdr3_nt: TGTGCCAGCAGTGAAGTTCTAGCGGCCGGGGAGCTGTTTTTT; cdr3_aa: CASSEVLAAGELFF
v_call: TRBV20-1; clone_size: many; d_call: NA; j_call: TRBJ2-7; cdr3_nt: TGCAGAGCAGCCTTTCGCTCCTACGAGCAGTACTTC; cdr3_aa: CRAAFRSYEQYF
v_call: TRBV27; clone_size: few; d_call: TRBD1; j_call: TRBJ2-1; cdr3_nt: TGTGCCAGCAGTCCCCGACAGGGGAAAGACAATGAGCAGTTCTTC; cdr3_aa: CASSPRQGKDNEQFF
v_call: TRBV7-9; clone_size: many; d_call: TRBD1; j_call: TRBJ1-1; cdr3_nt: TGTGCCAGCAAGGACAGGGGGTCCACTGAAGCTTTCTTT; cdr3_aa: CASKDRGSTEAFF
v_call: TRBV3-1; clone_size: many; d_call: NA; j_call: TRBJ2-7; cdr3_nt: TGTGCCAGCAGCCAGAGGACCGGAACTTACGAGCAGTACTTC; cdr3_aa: CASSQRTGTYEQYF
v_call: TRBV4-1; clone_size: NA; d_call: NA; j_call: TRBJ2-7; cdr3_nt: TGCGCCAGCAGCCTCCTCCTTGGAATAACCTCCTACGAGCAGTACTTC; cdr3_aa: CASSLLLGITSYEQYF
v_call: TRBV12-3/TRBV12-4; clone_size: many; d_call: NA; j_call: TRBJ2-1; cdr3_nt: TGTGCCAGCAGCCCGGGACTCTCCAATGAGCAGTTCTTC; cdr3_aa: CASSPGLSNEQFF
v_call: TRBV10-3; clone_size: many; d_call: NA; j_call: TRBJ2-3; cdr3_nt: TGTGCCATCAGGGAGAAACGGACAGATAGAGATACGCAGTATTTT; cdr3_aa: CAIREKRTDRDTQYF
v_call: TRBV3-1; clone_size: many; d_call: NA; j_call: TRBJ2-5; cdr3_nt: TGTGCCAGCAGCCAAGTCCTGAAGAGGGAGACCCAGTACTTC; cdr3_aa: CASSQVLKRETQYF
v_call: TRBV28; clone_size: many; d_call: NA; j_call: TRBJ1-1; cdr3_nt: TGTGCCAGCAGTTCTCTTCTGACAGGACGAAACACTGAAGCTTTCTTT; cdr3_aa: CASSSLLTGRNTEAFF